Described below is a single TCR beta chain sequence and its context. This specimen belongs to a study of blood T cell repertoires in COVID-19. Across the study: Samples came from the United States, Italy and Spain, spanning acute and convalescent COVID-19. The analysed material was cDNA or gDNA that came from T cells, B-cell-depleted T cells, or PBMCs.

This CDR3 is built from 14 residues. The V gene's germline CDR1 is MDHEN and CDR2 SYDVKM. V was cut by 3 bases and J by 3 bases, with 9 bases left in between. In the study's own analysis: Using reference gene primer amplification, nucleated cell counts were estimated. TCRdb keeps only in-frame clones here, not all; method: immunoSEQ multiplex PCR. V, J and clone size are taken as reported in that table, and D and trimming were inferred from the DNA itself. The sample contains over 200,000 clones, 75% to 90% of which appear only once. The sequence was obtained from a human donor in a cohort sampled during active COVID-19. The chain employs TRBV28 and TRBJ1-3; D might be TRBD1 (6 bases). Sequencing used peripheral blood. CDR3 protein: CASSFPQGGNTIYF. The DNA for the CDR3 is TGTGCCAGCAGTTTTCCACAGGGTGGAAACACCATATATTTT.